The TCR beta chain under discussion was sequenced for a study of graft-versus-host responses after intestinal transplantation. Study as a whole: Recipients received multivisceral, liver-intestinal, or isolated intestinal transplants. Study findings and constraints: Allografts of patients with graft-donor T cell macrochimerism showed high graft-versus-host to host-versus-graft clone ratios. There was an association between peak levels of circulating GvH clones and early post-transplant HvG declines.

This CDR3 region has 13 residues. V gave up 8 bases and J gave up 4 bases, with 14 bases separating them. Germline CDR1 MNHEY, CDR2 SVGAGI. Data came from immunoSEQ multiplex PCR; TCRdb stores just in-frame clones and leaves some out. The profile shows tens of thousands of clones, about 89% of them singletons. Turning to this clone: The antigen remains unidentified.

V is TRBV6-5 and J is TRBJ1-1; D is ambiguous. The source material was unstimulated CD8+ T cells sorted from spleen or lymph node cells, sampled before intestinal transplant. The receptor was derived from a human donor who received an intestinal transplant. CDR3 sequence: CASRKGSGTEAFF. CDR3 nucleotides: TGTGCCAGCCGTAAAGGGAGCGGCACTGAAGCTTTCTTT.